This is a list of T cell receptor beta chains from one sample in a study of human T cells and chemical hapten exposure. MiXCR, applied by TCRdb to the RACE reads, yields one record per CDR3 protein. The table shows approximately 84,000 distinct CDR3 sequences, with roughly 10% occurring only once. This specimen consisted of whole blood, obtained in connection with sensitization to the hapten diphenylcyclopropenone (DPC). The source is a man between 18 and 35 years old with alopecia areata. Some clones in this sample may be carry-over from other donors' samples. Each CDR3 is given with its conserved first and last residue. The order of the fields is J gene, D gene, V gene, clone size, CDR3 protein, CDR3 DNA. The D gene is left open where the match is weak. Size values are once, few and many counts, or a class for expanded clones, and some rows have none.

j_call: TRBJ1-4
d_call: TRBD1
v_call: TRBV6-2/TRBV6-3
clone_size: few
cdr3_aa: CASSYRRRDRTATNEKLFF
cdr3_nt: TGTGCCAGCAGTTATCGTCGTCGGGACAGAACTGCAACTAATGAAAAACTGTTTTTT

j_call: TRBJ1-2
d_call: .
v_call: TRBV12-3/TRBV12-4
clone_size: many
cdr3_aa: CASSPTINAGYTF
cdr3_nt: TGTGCCAGCAGTCCCACGATCAATGCTGGCTACACCTTC

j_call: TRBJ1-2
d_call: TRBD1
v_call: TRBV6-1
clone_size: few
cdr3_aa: CASSEGGTVYGYTF
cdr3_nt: TGTGCCAGCAGTGAAGGTGGGACAGTCTATGGCTACACCTTC

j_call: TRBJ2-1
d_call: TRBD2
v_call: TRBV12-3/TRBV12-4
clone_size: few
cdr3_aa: CASTLSGGDNEQFF
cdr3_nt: TGTGCCAGCACCTTAAGCGGGGGGGACAATGAGCAGTTCTTC

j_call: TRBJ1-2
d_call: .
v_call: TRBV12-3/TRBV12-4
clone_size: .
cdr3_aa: CASSTGGGYTF
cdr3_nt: TGTGCCAGCAGTACCGGGGGCGGCTACACCTTC

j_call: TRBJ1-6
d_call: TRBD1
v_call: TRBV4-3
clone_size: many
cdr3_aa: CASSQDRDGNSPLHF
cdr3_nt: TGCGCCAGCAGCCAGGACAGGGACGGTAATTCACCCCTCCACTTT

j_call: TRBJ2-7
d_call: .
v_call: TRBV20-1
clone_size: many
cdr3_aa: CSARDPGLSSYEQYF
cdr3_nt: TGCAGTGCTAGAGATCCGGGTCTTTCCTCCTACGAGCAGTACTTC

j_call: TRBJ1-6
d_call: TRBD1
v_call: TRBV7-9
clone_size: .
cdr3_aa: CASSTGDNSPLHF
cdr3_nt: TGTGCCAGCAGCACAGGGGATAATTCACCCCTCCACTTT

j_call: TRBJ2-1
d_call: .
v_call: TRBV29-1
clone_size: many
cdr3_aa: CSVVSGTSRGNEQFF
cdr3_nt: TGCAGCGTTGTGTCGGGGACCTCCCGTGGCAATGAGCAGTTCTTC

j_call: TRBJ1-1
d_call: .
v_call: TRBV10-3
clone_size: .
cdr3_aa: CAISGTGWGNTEAFF
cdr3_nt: TGTGCCATCAGTGGAACTGGGTGGGGGAACACTGAAGCTTTCTTT

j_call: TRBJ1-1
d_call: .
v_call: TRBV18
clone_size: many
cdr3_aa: CASSPPGVLEGNTEAFF
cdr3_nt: TGTGCCAGCTCACCACCAGGGGTACTAGAAGGGAACACTGAAGCTTTCTTT

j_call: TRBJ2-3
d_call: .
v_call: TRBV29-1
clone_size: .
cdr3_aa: CSHPRPNLDTQYF
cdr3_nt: TGCAGCCATCCTCGCCCTAATCTTGATACGCAGTATTTT

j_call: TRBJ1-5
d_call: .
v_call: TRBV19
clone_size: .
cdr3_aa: CASTGQGSDQPQHF
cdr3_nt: TGTGCCAGTACAGGGCAGGGTTCTGATCAGCCCCAGCATTTT

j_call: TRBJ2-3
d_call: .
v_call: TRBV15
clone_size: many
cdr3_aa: CATSPRQGFTDTQYF
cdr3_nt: TGTGCCACCAGCCCCCGGCAGGGTTTCACAGATACGCAGTATTTT

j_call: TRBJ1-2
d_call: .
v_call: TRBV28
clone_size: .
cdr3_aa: CASGEEFFGYTF
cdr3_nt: TGTGCCAGCGGAGAGGAATTTTTCGGCTACACCTTC

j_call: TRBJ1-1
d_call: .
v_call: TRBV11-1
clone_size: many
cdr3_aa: CASSLDRFKTEAFF
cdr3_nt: TGTGCCAGCAGCTTGGATAGGTTCAAGACTGAAGCTTTCTTT

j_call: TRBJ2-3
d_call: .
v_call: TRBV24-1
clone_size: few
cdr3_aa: CATSDASGAGTQYF
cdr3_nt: TGTGCCACCAGTGACGCCTCAGGGGCAGGTACGCAGTATTTT

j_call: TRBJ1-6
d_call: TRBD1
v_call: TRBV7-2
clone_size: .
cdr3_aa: CASSFLTGGMAPLHF
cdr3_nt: TGTGCCAGCAGCTTCCTGACAGGGGGGATGGCACCCCTCCACTTT

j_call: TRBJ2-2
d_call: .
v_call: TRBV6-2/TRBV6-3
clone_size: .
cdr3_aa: CASSYPRQVEAGELFF
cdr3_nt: TGTGCCAGCAGTTACCCCCGACAGGTCGAGGCCGGGGAGCTGTTTTTT

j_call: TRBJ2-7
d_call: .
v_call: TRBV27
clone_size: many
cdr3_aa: CASSLGRSYEQYF
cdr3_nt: TGTGCCAGCAGTTTAGGCCGGAGCTACGAGCAGTACTTC

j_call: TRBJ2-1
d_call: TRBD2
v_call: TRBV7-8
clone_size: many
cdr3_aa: CASSPGTSGGPGDEQFF
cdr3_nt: TGTGCCAGCAGCCCGGGGACTAGCGGGGGGCCGGGGGATGAGCAGTTCTTC

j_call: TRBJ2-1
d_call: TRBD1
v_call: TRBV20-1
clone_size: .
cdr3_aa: CSAREGGVEQFF
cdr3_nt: TGCAGTGCTAGAGAAGGGGGCGTTGAGCAGTTCTTC

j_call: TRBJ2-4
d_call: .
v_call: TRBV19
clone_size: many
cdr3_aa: CASSPVPATAAKNIQYF
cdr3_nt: TGTGCCAGTAGTCCAGTTCCCGCGACAGCAGCCAAAAACATTCAGTACTTC

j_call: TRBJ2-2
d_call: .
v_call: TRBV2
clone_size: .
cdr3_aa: CASSEGVWELFF
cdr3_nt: TGTGCCAGCAGTGAAGGTGTCTGGGAGCTGTTTTTT

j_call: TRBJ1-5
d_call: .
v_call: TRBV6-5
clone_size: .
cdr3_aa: CASRTDQSGQPQHF
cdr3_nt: TGTGCCAGCAGGACTGACCAAAGTGGTCAGCCCCAGCATTTT

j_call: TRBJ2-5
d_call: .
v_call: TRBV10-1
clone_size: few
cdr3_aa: CASSRDHQETQYF
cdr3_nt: TGCGCCAGCAGTCGGGACCACCAAGAGACCCAGTACTTC

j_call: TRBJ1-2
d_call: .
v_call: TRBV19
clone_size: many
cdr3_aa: CASKTVPYGYTF
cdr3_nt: TGTGCCAGCAAGACAGTACCCTATGGCTACACCTTC

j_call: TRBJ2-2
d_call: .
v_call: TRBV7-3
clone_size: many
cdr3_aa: CASSPHRANTGELFF
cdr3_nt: TGTGCCAGCAGCCCACACAGAGCGAACACCGGGGAGCTGTTTTTT

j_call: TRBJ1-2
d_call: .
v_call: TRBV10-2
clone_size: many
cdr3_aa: CASSELGRRYGYTF
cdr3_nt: TGCGCCAGCAGTGAGTTGGGACGGAGATATGGCTACACCTTC

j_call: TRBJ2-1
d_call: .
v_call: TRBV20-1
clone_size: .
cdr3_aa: CSASGDRRESEQFF
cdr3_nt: TGCAGTGCCAGCGGGGACAGGAGGGAGAGTGAGCAGTTCTTC

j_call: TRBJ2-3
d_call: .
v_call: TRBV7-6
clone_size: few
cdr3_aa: CASSHGQRLQSSTDTQYF
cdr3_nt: TGTGCCAGCAGCCACGGACAGCGGTTACAATCTAGCACAGATACGCAGTATTTT

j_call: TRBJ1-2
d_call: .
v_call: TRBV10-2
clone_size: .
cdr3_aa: CASRGEGPTGYTF
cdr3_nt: TGCGCCAGCAGGGGGGAGGGTCCGACTGGCTACACCTTC

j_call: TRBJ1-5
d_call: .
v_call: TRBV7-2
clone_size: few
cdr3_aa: CASSLPNQPQHF
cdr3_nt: TGTGCCAGCAGCTTACCGAATCAGCCCCAGCATTTT

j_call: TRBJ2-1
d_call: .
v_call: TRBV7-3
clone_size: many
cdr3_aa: CASSLTVGYNEQFF
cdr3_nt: TGTGCCAGCAGCTTAACGGTCGGGTACAATGAGCAGTTCTTC

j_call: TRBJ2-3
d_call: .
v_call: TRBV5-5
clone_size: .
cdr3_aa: CASSSTGDRTDTQYF
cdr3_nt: TGTGCCAGCAGCTCGACCGGGGACCGCACAGATACGCAGTATTTT